The rows below give T cell receptor beta chains drawn from one sample of a study of blood T cell repertoires in COVID-19. Assay: immunoSEQ multiplex PCR; the TCRdb copy retains only in-frame clones and omits some. Of under 250,000 clones detected, roughly 85% appear once; the ten largest clones hold approximately 2.4%. The sample taken for sequencing was peripheral blood. These receptors originate from an older woman with COVID-19, enrolled during active disease. Both conserved end residues are part of each CDR3. The D gene is left open where the match is weak. A clone size is listed for some rows: how often the clone was seen (once, few, many), or a class if it is expanded.

v_gene: TRBV6-5; abundance: .; d_gene: .; j_gene: TRBJ1-5; CDR3nt: TGTGCCAGCGGGGAGGGCGGTCAGCCCCAGCATTTT; CDR3aa: CASGEGGQPQHF
v_gene: TRBV6-5; abundance: .; d_gene: TRBD1; j_gene: TRBJ2-7; CDR3nt: TGTGCCAGCTATGACAGGGGGCTCCAGTACTTC; CDR3aa: CASYDRGLQYF
v_gene: TRBV4-3; abundance: .; d_gene: TRBD1; j_gene: TRBJ1-1; CDR3nt: TGCGCCAGCAGCCAAGGGCAGGGGGCCGGCTTAGACACTGAAGCTTTCTTT; CDR3aa: CASSQGQGAGLDTEAFF
v_gene: TRBV6-6; abundance: .; d_gene: .; j_gene: TRBJ1-3; CDR3nt: TGTGCCAGTAGGAGGGCTGGAGGAAACACCATATATTTT; CDR3aa: CASRRAGGNTIYF
v_gene: TRBV5-5; abundance: .; d_gene: .; j_gene: TRBJ1-2; CDR3nt: TGTGCCAGCAGTCCTGGACATTCTTACTATGGCTACACCTTC; CDR3aa: CASSPGHSYYGYTF
v_gene: TRBV10-3; abundance: .; d_gene: .; j_gene: TRBJ1-6; CDR3nt: TGTGCCATCAGTGCCCGACAGAGCGATTCACCCCTCCACTTT; CDR3aa: CAISARQSDSPLHF
v_gene: TRBV6-5; abundance: once; d_gene: TRBD1; j_gene: TRBJ2-1; CDR3nt: TGTGCCAGCAGTAAACAGGGGGCGTTGGAGCAGTTCTTC; CDR3aa: CASSKQGALEQFF
v_gene: TRBV18; abundance: .; d_gene: .; j_gene: TRBJ1-1; CDR3nt: TGTGCCAGCTCACCTAACAGAGATTCAGAAGCTTTCTTT; CDR3aa: CASSPNRDSEAFF
v_gene: TRBV19; abundance: .; d_gene: .; j_gene: TRBJ1-5; CDR3nt: TGTGCCAGTACCTCAGGGGATAGTCAGCCCCAGCATTTT; CDR3aa: CASTSGDSQPQHF
v_gene: TRBV7-9; abundance: .; d_gene: .; j_gene: TRBJ1-1; CDR3nt: TGTGCCAGCAGCCCCAGAGGTGGTTCCACTGAAGCTTTCTTT; CDR3aa: CASSPRGGSTEAFF
v_gene: TRBV7-2; abundance: .; d_gene: .; j_gene: TRBJ1-1; CDR3nt: TGTGCCAGCAGCTTATTCGGGGGTTCGAACACTGAAGCTTTCTTT; CDR3aa: CASSLFGGSNTEAFF
v_gene: TRBV27; abundance: .; d_gene: .; j_gene: TRBJ1-2; CDR3nt: TGTGCCAGCAGTTTGAGGGGGTGGGACTATGGCTACACCTTC; CDR3aa: CASSLRGWDYGYTF
v_gene: TRBV5-1; abundance: .; d_gene: TRBD1; j_gene: TRBJ1-2; CDR3nt: TGCGCCAGCAGCTTGGAGGGGACAGGGTCTTTTATATATGGCTACACCTTC; CDR3aa: CASSLEGTGSFIYGYTF
v_gene: TRBV7-2; abundance: .; d_gene: TRBD1; j_gene: TRBJ1-2; CDR3nt: TGTGCCAGCAGCTTAGGCCGGGACAGCTTTAACTATGGCTACACCTTC; CDR3aa: CASSLGRDSFNYGYTF
v_gene: TRBV7-2; abundance: .; d_gene: TRBD1; j_gene: TRBJ1-1; CDR3nt: TGTGCCAGCAGCTCGCGGACAGGGAGGGCTGTCGCTGAAGCTTTCTTT; CDR3aa: CASSSRTGRAVAEAFF
v_gene: TRBV2; abundance: .; d_gene: TRBD1; j_gene: TRBJ1-2; CDR3nt: TGTGCCAGCAGACTGCAGGGGGTCGTTAACTATGGCTACACCTTC; CDR3aa: CASRLQGVVNYGYTF
v_gene: TRBV19; abundance: .; d_gene: .; j_gene: TRBJ2-5; CDR3nt: TGTGCCAGTAGTATGACTCTGGAAGAGACCCAGTACTTC; CDR3aa: CASSMTLEETQYF
v_gene: TRBV7-2; abundance: few; d_gene: .; j_gene: TRBJ1-3; CDR3nt: TGTGCCAGCAGCGCCAGAGACAGAGACTCTGGAAACACCATATATTTT; CDR3aa: CASSARDRDSGNTIYF
v_gene: TRBV18; abundance: .; d_gene: TRBD2; j_gene: TRBJ2-7; CDR3nt: TGTGCCAGCTCACCCCCCCTAGCGGGTAGCGAGCAGTACTTC; CDR3aa: CASSPPLAGSEQYF
v_gene: TRBV6-5; abundance: .; d_gene: TRBD1; j_gene: TRBJ1-5; CDR3nt: TGTGCCAGCAGTTTTTCCGGGACAGGGAATCAGCCCCAGCATTTT; CDR3aa: CASSFSGTGNQPQHF
v_gene: TRBV5-1; abundance: few; d_gene: TRBD1; j_gene: TRBJ2-1; CDR3nt: TGCGCCAGCAGTCGGACTCAGGGGGTTATCTACAATGAGCAGTTCTTC; CDR3aa: CASSRTQGVIYNEQFF
v_gene: TRBV4-3; abundance: few; d_gene: TRBD1; j_gene: TRBJ1-4; CDR3nt: TGCGCCAGCAGCCAGGAATACAGGGGAGCGGGTGAAAAACTGTTTTTT; CDR3aa: CASSQEYRGAGEKLFF
v_gene: TRBV5-5; abundance: .; d_gene: .; j_gene: TRBJ1-5; CDR3nt: TGTGCCAGCAGCTTGATACAGACCAATCAGCCCCAGCATTTT; CDR3aa: CASSLIQTNQPQHF
v_gene: TRBV7-2; abundance: .; d_gene: TRBD2; j_gene: TRBJ2-7; CDR3nt: TGTGCCAGCAGCTTAGGGATAGCGGGAGGGAGGGGACCCTACGAGCAGTACTTC; CDR3aa: CASSLGIAGGRGPYEQYF
v_gene: TRBV21-1; abundance: .; d_gene: .; j_gene: TRBJ1-2; CDR3nt: TGTGCCAGCAGCGCCCTAAGCTTAGACAGATTAACCTATGGCTACACCTTC; CDR3aa: CASSALSLDRLTYGYTF
v_gene: TRBV2; abundance: few; d_gene: .; j_gene: TRBJ1-1; CDR3nt: TGTGCCAGCAGATTAACCGGGAACACTGAAGCTTTCTTT; CDR3aa: CASRLTGNTEAFF
v_gene: TRBV6-5; abundance: once; d_gene: .; j_gene: TRBJ1-1; CDR3nt: TGTGCCAGCAGTCATAACACTGAAGCTTTCTTT; CDR3aa: CASSHNTEAFF
v_gene: TRBV30; abundance: few; d_gene: TRBD1; j_gene: TRBJ1-2; CDR3nt: TGTGCCTGGGGTACAGGGGGCCCCTATGGCTACACCTTC; CDR3aa: CAWGTGGPYGYTF
v_gene: TRBV27; abundance: once; d_gene: TRBD1; j_gene: TRBJ1-5; CDR3nt: TGTGCCAGCAGTGCCGGACAGGGACGACAGCCCCAGCATTTT; CDR3aa: CASSAGQGRQPQHF
v_gene: TRBV4-3; abundance: .; d_gene: .; j_gene: TRBJ2-2; CDR3nt: TGCGCCAGCAGCCAAGCAGTTGCGAACACCGGGGAGCTGTTTTTT; CDR3aa: CASSQAVANTGELFF
v_gene: TRBV7-3; abundance: .; d_gene: .; j_gene: TRBJ2-3; CDR3nt: TGTGCCAGCAGCTTAATGGCAGGAGGGGGCACAGATACGCAGTATTTT; CDR3aa: CASSLMAGGGTDTQYF
v_gene: TRBV5-8; abundance: once; d_gene: .; j_gene: TRBJ1-5; CDR3nt: TGTGCCAGCAGCTTGGAGACTACGGGGCCCCAGCATTTT; CDR3aa: CASSLETTGPQHF
v_gene: TRBV6-1; abundance: .; d_gene: .; j_gene: TRBJ1-4; CDR3nt: TGTGCCAGCAGCAACGGAGGGATCGGGCGTGAAAAACTGTTTTTT; CDR3aa: CASSNGGIGREKLFF
v_gene: TRBV21-1; abundance: .; d_gene: .; j_gene: TRBJ2-3; CDR3nt: TGTGCCAGCAGCAAAGTTTTTCGGCGGGAGGGCACAGATACGCAGTATTTT; CDR3aa: CASSKVFRREGTDTQYF
v_gene: TRBV14; abundance: .; d_gene: .; j_gene: TRBJ1-1; CDR3nt: TGTGCCAGCAGCCGACAGTCGAACACTGAAGCTTTCTTT; CDR3aa: CASSRQSNTEAFF
v_gene: TRBV25-1; abundance: few; d_gene: .; j_gene: TRBJ2-5; CDR3nt: TGTGCCAGCAGCGACTCACTAGCCGCGATTGGGGAGACCCAGTACTTC; CDR3aa: CASSDSLAAIGETQYF
v_gene: TRBV5-5; abundance: .; d_gene: .; j_gene: TRBJ1-3; CDR3nt: TGTGCCAGCAGCTTGGACAGCTCTGGAAACACCATATATTTT; CDR3aa: CASSLDSSGNTIYF
v_gene: TRBV9; abundance: .; d_gene: TRBD2; j_gene: TRBJ2-1; CDR3nt: TGTGCCAGCAGCGTAGATAGCGGGATTTACAATGAGCAGTTCTTC; CDR3aa: CASSVDSGIYNEQFF
v_gene: TRBV5-1; abundance: .; d_gene: .; j_gene: TRBJ1-2; CDR3nt: TGCGCCAGCAGCGGAGGGACGCTCTTTGGGGGCTACACCTTC; CDR3aa: CASSGGTLFGGYTF
v_gene: TRBV11-2; abundance: .; d_gene: TRBD2; j_gene: TRBJ2-4; CDR3nt: TGTGCCAGCAGCTCTAGCGGGAGTTGGTCCAAAAACATTCAGTACTTC; CDR3aa: CASSSSGSWSKNIQYF
v_gene: TRBV7-9; abundance: .; d_gene: .; j_gene: TRBJ1-6; CDR3nt: TGTGCCAGCACGACCTTTCAGGGTCCTGTTAATTCACCCCTCCACTTT; CDR3aa: CASTTFQGPVNSPLHF
v_gene: TRBV5-4; abundance: .; d_gene: TRBD1; j_gene: TRBJ2-5; CDR3nt: TGTGCCAGCAGCCCGCGACAGGGGGCTGGGGAGACCCAGTACTTC; CDR3aa: CASSPRQGAGETQYF
v_gene: TRBV7-2; abundance: .; d_gene: TRBD1; j_gene: TRBJ2-7; CDR3nt: TGTGCCAGCAGCCTGGGGGACAGGGCCGTCTACGAGCAGTACTTC; CDR3aa: CASSLGDRAVYEQYF
v_gene: TRBV11-3; abundance: .; d_gene: .; j_gene: TRBJ1-2; CDR3nt: TGTGCCAGCAGCCGGCAGGGAGGAGGCTATGGCTACACCTTC; CDR3aa: CASSRQGGGYGYTF
v_gene: TRBV7-2; abundance: .; d_gene: TRBD1; j_gene: TRBJ2-1; CDR3nt: TGTGCCAGCAGCCGCTCTGCGGGACAGGAAAGCAATGAGCAGTTCTTC; CDR3aa: CASSRSAGQESNEQFF
v_gene: TRBV15; abundance: few; d_gene: TRBD1; j_gene: TRBJ1-4; CDR3nt: TGTGCCACCAGCAGAGACCCGACAGGGCTCGCTAATGAAAAACTGTTTTTT; CDR3aa: CATSRDPTGLANEKLFF
v_gene: TRBV19; abundance: .; d_gene: TRBD2; j_gene: TRBJ2-1; CDR3nt: TGTGCCAGTTCGATGGGCGGGGGGGCCCGCGAGCAGTTCTTC; CDR3aa: CASSMGGGAREQFF
v_gene: TRBV11-2; abundance: once; d_gene: .; j_gene: TRBJ2-7; CDR3nt: TGTGCCAGCAGCTTAGGGGGGGGGCGCGACGAGCAGTACTTC; CDR3aa: CASSLGGGRDEQYF
v_gene: TRBV13; abundance: few; d_gene: .; j_gene: TRBJ1-6; CDR3nt: TGTGCCAGCAGCTTAGGATGGTACGCGGGTTCACCCCTCCACTTT; CDR3aa: CASSLGWYAGSPLHF
v_gene: TRBV27; abundance: .; d_gene: .; j_gene: TRBJ1-2; CDR3nt: TGTGCCAGCAGTCCGATTCCGGGACACCCCTTCTATGGCTACACCTTC; CDR3aa: CASSPIPGHPFYGYTF
v_gene: TRBV4-1; abundance: .; d_gene: .; j_gene: TRBJ1-5; CDR3nt: TGCGCCAGCAGCCCCTTTAGGGGATGGGATCAGCCCCAGCATTTT; CDR3aa: CASSPFRGWDQPQHF
v_gene: TRBV12-3/TRBV12-4; abundance: .; d_gene: .; j_gene: TRBJ1-2; CDR3nt: TGTGCCAGCAGTTTAGGGTTCGCAGGGGTTGGGACCTTC; CDR3aa: CASSLGFAGVGTF
v_gene: TRBV4-3; abundance: once; d_gene: .; j_gene: TRBJ1-2; CDR3nt: TGCGCCAGCAGCCAAGGTTTGGGGGGTGACCGTTATGGCTACACCTTC; CDR3aa: CASSQGLGGDRYGYTF
v_gene: TRBV7-3; abundance: .; d_gene: TRBD1; j_gene: TRBJ2-5; CDR3nt: TGTGCCAGCAGCATGACAGGGTCCCAAGAGACCCAGTACTTC; CDR3aa: CASSMTGSQETQYF
v_gene: TRBV19; abundance: .; d_gene: .; j_gene: TRBJ2-2; CDR3nt: TGTGCCAGTAGTACGGCGACAGGGAGGACCGGGGAGCTGTTTTTT; CDR3aa: CASSTATGRTGELFF